These 13 T cell receptor beta chains share one sample of origin, sequenced in a study of cytomegalovirus exposure and HLA in healthy donors. The PCR used 60 Vbeta and 13 Jbeta primers. Sequencing was performed with immunoSEQ multiplex PCR; in TCRdb, only in-frame clones are kept and a portion is missing. The sample yields 95,000 to 150,000 clones, 15% to 20% seen once. The sequencing sample was made of PBMCs. The receptors stem from a female donor in good health and CMV-seropositive.

In its sample, this clone was seen a few times. The chain combines TRBV29-1 with TRBJ1-2; 7 bases align to TRBD1. The J segment lost 1 base and the V segment lost 3 bases, leaving 5 bases of the junction unmatched. Germline values: CDR1 SQVTM, CDR2 ANQGSEA. There are 14 residues in the CDR3. CDR3 sequence (DNA): TGCAGCGTTGAGGGGACAGAGGTTAACTATGGCTACACCTTC. Protein sequence: CSVEGTEVNYGYTF.

The J gene is TRBJ2-5, the V gene TRBV7-2; TRBD2 matches 7 bases. The junction had 11 bases not matched to a gene; V was cut back by 5 bases and J by 5 bases. The germline V gene has CDR1 SGHTA and CDR2 FQGNSA. The CDR3 is 15 residues long. CDR3 protein: CASSIGLVARETQYF. The DNA of the CDR3 is TGTGCCAGCAGCATCGGACTAGTGGCGAGGGAGACCCAGTACTTC.

The gene calls are TRBV4-2 and TRBJ2-3; maybe TRBD1 (5 bases). Trimming shortened V by 6 bases and J by 1 base, and 14 bases separated the two germline ends. The CDR3 spans 15 residues. In germline, CDR1 is LGHNA, CDR2 YNFKEQ. The CDR3 loop is CASSLDSRGTDTQYF. The CDR3 DNA sequence: TGTGCCAGCAGTCTAGACAGTAGGGGCACAGATACGCAGTATTTT.

The rearrangement uses TRBV7-8 and TRBJ1-3; 8 bases are a match to TRBD1. The germline CDR1 and CDR2 sequences are SGHVS and FQNEAQ. The CDR3 has 17 residues. J was trimmed by 4 bases and V by 4 bases; bases with no gene match: 12. The CDR3 here is CASSSRTGSISGNTIYF. CDR3 bases: TGTGCCAGCAGCTCCCGGACAGGGAGCATTTCCGGAAACACCATATATTTT.

This rearrangement joins TRBV11-2 to TRBJ2-7; TRBD2 matches 9 bases. With 8 bases clipped from V and 7 bases from J, the junction kept 15 bases outside the gene matches. Per germline, CDR1 SGHAT and CDR2 FQNNGV. The CDR3 totals 15 residues. The CDR3 protein is CASSHPVAGVGEQYF. CDR3 bases: TGTGCCAGCTCGCACCCCGTAGCGGGAGTGGGGGAGCAGTACTTC.

This clone occurred a few times. The rearrangement links TRBV5-6 to TRBJ2-1, with TRBD1 matching over 10 bases. The CDR3 has 19 residues. Trimming cost V 2 bases and J 5 bases; bases outside gene matches: 16. CDR1 SGHDT and CDR2 YYEEEE come from the germline V gene. The CDR3 here is CASSFMKGVGQGFNNEQFF. DNA for the CDR3: TGTGCCAGCAGCTTTATGAAGGGCGTGGGACAGGGGTTTAACAATGAGCAGTTCTTC.

This clone was counted between two and nine times. CDR3 in amino acids: CAWSEAAGLGSRAFF. CDR3 bases: TGTGCCTGGAGTGAGGCGGCGGGTCTGGGGAGTCGGGCTTTCTTT. V gene TRBV30 combines with J gene TRBJ1-1; no clear D gene. V was clipped by 1 base and J by 11 bases, with 23 bases between them. Germline CDR1 reads GTSNPN; CDR2 reads SVGIG (reference sequence). This CDR3 spans 15 amino acids. Variable domain in full (rest from reference TRBV30 and TRBJ1-1): SQTIHQWPATLVQPVGSPLSLECTVEGTSNPNLYWYRQAAGRGLQLLFYSVGIGQISSEVPQNLSASRPQDRQFILSSKKLLLSDSGFYLCAWSEAAGLGSRAFFGQGTRLTVV.

The chain links TRBV7-6 to TRBJ2-1, with TRBD1 matching 8 bases. Trimming took 5 bases from V and 10 from J; bases not matched to a gene: 7. Germline assignment: CDR1 SGHVS and CDR2 FNYEAQ. The CDR3 length is 13 residues. The CDR3 loop is CASSHGQGGEQFF. CDR3 DNA: TGTGCCAGCAGCCATGGACAGGGTGGCGAGCAGTTCTTC.

The chain combines TRBV15 with TRBJ1-4; D ambiguous. Germline V gene data show CDR1 as LNHNV and CDR2 as YYDKDF (reference sequence). The V and J ends lost 0 bases and 4 bases respectively, with 3 bases between them. The CDR3 is 13 residues long. CDR3 DNA: TGTGCCACCAGCAGAGATAGTAATGAAAAACTGTTTTTT. Protein sequence: CATSRDSNEKLFF.

This clone was recorded a few times. This sequence joins TRBV4-1 and TRBJ1-4, with D possibly matching TRBD1 (5 bases). The ends were cut back, 3 bases at V and 3 bases at J, with 14 bases in the middle. CDR1 is MGHRA, CDR2 YSYEKL, per germline. The CDR3 contains 16 residues. CDR3 protein: CASSQGLPLANEKLFF. CDR3 DNA: TGCGCCAGCAGCCAGGGACTCCCCTTGGCTAATGAAAAACTGTTTTTT.

This clone has just a few counts. The chain employs TRBV27 and TRBJ1-5, with a possible D match to TRBD1 (5 bases). Trimming pared 5 bases from V and 0 bases from J, leaving 14 bases between. The germline gives CDR1 MNHEY, CDR2 SMNVEV (reference sequence). The CDR3 covers 16 residues. CDR3 coding DNA: TGTGCCAGCAGTCCTCCGACAGTAACTAGCAATCAGCCCCAGCATTTT. As protein: CASSPPTVTSNQPQHF.

This CDR3 reads CASSFRPGQLNTGELFF. The CDR3, as DNA: TGTGCCAGCAGCTTCCGTCCGGGACAGTTGAACACCGGGGAGCTGTTTTTT. The genes are TRBV5-4 and TRBJ2-2; TRBD1 matches at 7 bases. This CDR3 has 17 amino acids. Germline-derived CDR1 and CDR2 are SGHNT and YYREEE (reference sequence). With 2 bases clipped from V and 1 base from J, the junction kept 8 bases outside the gene matches.

This clone was observed a few times. The chain joins TRBV4-3 to TRBJ2-3; 9 bases are a match to TRBD2. The V gene end was trimmed by 1 base and the J gene end by 4 bases; junction bases not matched to a gene: 3. The CDR3 is made up of 15 amino acids. Per germline, CDR1 LGHNA and CDR2 YSLEER. The CDR3 DNA sequence: TGCGCCAGCAGCCAAGGACTAGCGGCCCCAGATACGCAGTATTTT. The encoded protein is CASSQGLAAPDTQYF.